The next 31 T cell receptor beta chains were all read from a single sample in a study of T cell responses to AZD1222 COVID-19 vaccine. The data were produced by immunoSEQ multiplex PCR, yet TCRdb's version contains in-frame clones alone and is incomplete. Of 95,000 to 120,000 clones listed, approximately 90% were seen once; the top ten hold approximately 3.1%. The sequencing used peripheral blood, collected on day 0 of MenACWY control vaccination. These receptors were collected from an adult in good health.

The gene calls are TRBV2 and TRBJ2-1; TRBD1 agrees at 11 bases. Looked up from germline, CDR1 is SNHLY and CDR2 is FYNNEI. With 5 bases clipped from V and 9 bases from J, the junction kept 9 bases outside the gene matches. The CDR3 is made up of 15 amino acids. In DNA form, the CDR3 reads TGTGCCAGCAGTCTAATTGGACAGGGGGCTGGTGAGCAGTTCTTC. Translation gives CASSLIGQGAGEQFF.

The chain carries TRBV5-4 and TRBJ2-2; D unclear. Between the trimmed V and J ends, which lost 0 bases and 1 base, there was a span of 7 bases. The germline gives CDR1 SGHNT, CDR2 YYREEE (reference sequence). The CDR3 extends over 15 amino acids. CDR3 region: CASSLVLGNTGELFF. The CDR3 DNA sequence: TGTGCCAGCAGCTTGGTCTTAGGGAACACCGGGGAGCTGTTTTTT.

This clone was seen only once. This chain uses TRBV10-1 with TRBJ2-7; 11 bases line up with TRBD1. CDR3 length equals 18 residues. Germline CDR1 WNHNN, CDR2 SYGVQD (reference sequence). The J segment lost 2 bases and the V segment lost 3 bases, leaving 12 bases of the junction unmatched. The CDR3 coding sequence is TGCGCCAGCAGTGATCCCGGACAGGGGGCCGGCCTTACCTACGAGCAGTACTTC. Translating it yields CASSDPGQGAGLTYEQYF.

The count of this clone is one. This chain links TRBV13 with TRBJ1-2, with 7 bases fitting TRBD1. This CDR3 has 16 amino acids. CDR1 and CDR2 from the germline V gene are PRHDT and FYEKMQ (reference sequence). V lost 5 bases, J lost 7 bases, and 16 bases stayed unmatched. In nucleotides, the CDR3 is TGTGCCAGCAGCCTAAGACCGACAGGGATGGAGGGTGGCTACACCTTC. Its protein is CASSLRPTGMEGGYTF.

This chain uses TRBV19 with TRBJ1-5; the D gene is possibly TRBD1 (6 bases). This CDR3 is built from 15 residues. The germline CDR1 and CDR2 sequences are LNHDA and SQIVND (reference sequence). Between the trimmed V and J ends, which lost 4 bases and 5 bases, there was a span of 15 bases. This CDR3 is CASSTGGGLDQPQHF. The CDR3 nucleotides read TGTGCCAGTAGTACCGGCGGGGGGCTCGATCAGCCCCAGCATTTT.

The chain joins TRBV4-3 to TRBJ2-3, with 8 nucleotides matching TRBD1. CDR3 length: 14 amino acids. Germline CDR1 reads LGHNA; CDR2 reads YSLEER. V was clipped by 4 bases and J by 5 bases; unmatched bases: 5. CDR3 sequence (DNA): TGCGCCAGCAGCCCCGGACAGGGATTAGATACGCAGTATTTT. Protein: CASSPGQGLDTQYF.

The chain is built from TRBV6-5 and TRBJ2-7; 9 bases align to TRBD1. After removal of 5 bases from V and 5 bases from J, the junction contained 10 bases not matched to a gene. CDR3 length: 15 amino acids. Per germline, CDR1 MNHEY and CDR2 SVGAGI. The CDR3 reads CASSPGQGYIHEQYF. CDR3 in DNA: TGTGCCAGCAGTCCGGGACAGGGTTACATCCACGAGCAGTACTTC.

The genes are TRBV13 and TRBJ2-1; 10 bases map to TRBD2. CDR1 PRHDT and CDR2 FYEKMQ come from the germline V gene (reference sequence). V shed 4 bases and J 6 bases; nucleotides not matched to a gene: 9. CDR3 length: 16 amino acids. CDR3 sequence reads: CASSWSGGAFFNEQFF. CDR3 bases: TGTGCCAGCAGCTGGAGCGGGGGGGCCTTCTTCAATGAGCAGTTCTTC. Together with reference TRBV13 and TRBJ2-1, the CDR3 gives the full variable domain: AAGVIQSPRHLIKEKRETATLKCYPIPRHDTVYWYQQGPGQDPQFLISFYEKMQSDKGSIPDRFSAQQFSDYHSELNMSSLELGDSALYFCASSWSGGAFFNEQFFGPGTRLTVL.

The chain carries TRBV2 and TRBJ2-4; 9 positions match TRBD1. This CDR3 region has 14 residues. Germline V lookup: CDR1 SNHLY, CDR2 FYNNEI. J lost 6 bases, V lost 6 bases, and 6 bases had no gene match. The CDR3 DNA reads TGTGCCAGCAGGACAGGGGGAGGGGGAAACATTCAGTACTTC. Protein sequence: CASRTGGGGNIQYF.

This clone was counted between two and nine times. V gene TRBV7-3 combines with J gene TRBJ2-3; D may be TRBD2 (6 bases). This CDR3 region has 17 residues. With 5 bases removed from V and 6 bases from J, the gap between germline ends came to 24 bases. CDR1 is SGHTA and CDR2 is FQGTGA in the germline V gene. CDR3 sequence (DNA): TGTGCCAGCAGCGAAGGCTCGGGACTTCCACCTTGGGATACGCAGTATTTT. Its translation is CASSEGSGLPPWDTQYF.

The chain joins TRBV2 to TRBJ1-1, with D perhaps TRBD1 (5 bases). The V gene lost 5 bases and the J gene lost 11 bases, with 15 bases spanning the gap. The CDR3 is made up of 12 amino acids. The germline V gene has CDR1 SNHLY and CDR2 FYNNEI. CDR3 in amino acids: CASSPEGVGAFF. For the CDR3, the DNA is TGTGCCAGCAGTCCCGAAGGGGTTGGCGCTTTCTTT.

This clone was recorded once. J is TRBJ2-5 and V is TRBV7-9; 7 nucleotides align to TRBD1. Germline values: CDR1 SEHNR, CDR2 FQNEAQ (reference sequence). Trimming took 5 bases from V and 7 from J; bases not matched to a gene: 13. The CDR3 loop spans 15 amino acids. The CDR3 DNA follows: TGTGCCAGCAGCCCGGGACAGCAACTATCCGGGACCCAGTACTTC. As protein: CASSPGQQLSGTQYF.

The chain carries TRBV29-1 and TRBJ2-7; no clear D. Germline V gene data show CDR1 as SQVTM and CDR2 as ANQGSEA. Deletions cut 7 bases from V and 6 bases from J, with 19 bases between. CDR3 length equals 13 residues. CDR3 DNA sequence: TGCAGCGCATTGGAGAGGAGCTCAGGCGAGCAGTACTTC. Amino acid sequence: CSALERSSGEQYF.

V is TRBV7-9 and J is TRBJ1-2, with D perhaps matching TRBD1 (5 bases). Germline-derived CDR1 and CDR2 are SEHNR and FQNEAQ (reference sequence). V gave up 1 base and J gave up 6 bases, with 12 bases separating them. The CDR3 loop spans 14 amino acids. The CDR3 coding sequence is TGTGCCAGCAGCTTAGGTTGGGACGCGGATGGCTACACCTTC. Translating gives CASSLGWDADGYTF.

The genes are TRBV5-5 and TRBJ1-1, with 9 bases aligning to TRBD1. The ends lost 5 bases at V and 4 bases at J; junction bases unmatched: 6. Germline CDR1 and CDR2: SGHKS and YYEKEE (reference sequence). This CDR3 contains 14 residues. The CDR3 DNA follows: TGTGCCAGCAGTATTGGACAGGGGTCCACTGAAGCTTTCTTT. Residues: CASSIGQGSTEAFF.

The table lists this clone with a count of one. The chain recombines TRBV2 with TRBJ1-1; D gene ambiguous. The CDR3 runs 13 residues. The V gene's germline CDR1 is SNHLY and CDR2 FYNNEI. V was cut by 4 bases and J by 11 bases, with 17 bases left in between. The CDR3 coding sequence is TGTGCCAGCAGTGGGTTTTCCGGGCCTGGGGCTTTCTTT. Its protein is CASSGFSGPGAFF.

The V gene is TRBV2, the J gene TRBJ1-2; D is uncertain. V was cut by 3 bases and J by 4 bases, with 6 bases left in between. This CDR3 has 12 residues. Germline V gene data show CDR1 as SNHLY and CDR2 as FYNNEI. The CDR3 loop reads CASSEGGYGYTF. The CDR3 DNA sequence: TGTGCCAGCAGTGAGGGCGGCTATGGCTACACCTTC.

This clone has a handful of counts. The same CDR3 can be traced to other DNA sequences in this sample. The genes are TRBV4-1 and TRBJ2-7; 11 bases align to TRBD2. The CDR3 runs to 18 residues. J was trimmed by 2 bases and V by 0 bases; bases with no gene match: 9. Germline CDR1 reads MGHRA; CDR2 reads YSYEKL. CDR3 bases: TGCGCCAGCAGCCAAGAAGGATCACTAGCGGGGGAAACCTACGAGCAGTACTTC. Translating it yields CASSQEGSLAGETYEQYF.

J is TRBJ2-2 and V is TRBV5-1; D is undetermined. The V end lost 5 bases, the J end lost 4 bases, and 9 bases lay between the germline ends. Germline-derived CDR1 and CDR2 are SGHRS and YFSETQ. The CDR3 consists of 13 residues. CDR3 DNA sequence: TGCGCCAGCAGGGGTTCGCTCACCGGGGAGCTGTTTTTT. Translating gives CASRGSLTGELFF.

V gene TRBV27 combines with J gene TRBJ1-1; the match to TRBD1 covers 7 bases. This CDR3 contains 14 residues. The V gene end was trimmed by 6 bases and the J gene end by 4 bases; junction bases not matched to a gene: 8. Germline V gene sequence: CDR1 MNHEY, CDR2 SMNVEV (reference sequence). For the CDR3, the DNA is TGTGCCAGCAGAATACAGGGGTTAGGCACTGAAGCTTTCTTT. Encoded protein: CASRIQGLGTEAFF.

This clone occurred once. This chain uses TRBV15 with TRBJ2-7; D remains ambiguous. Germline assignment: CDR1 LNHNV and CDR2 YYDKDF (reference sequence). Trimming left V 5 bases short and J 2 bases short, with 13 bases between. This CDR3 is 14 amino acids long. CDR3 sequence (DNA): TGTGCCACCAGCTTAAATCCAATGGCCTACGAGCAGTACTTC. This gives the protein CATSLNPMAYEQYF.

This chain joins TRBV9 and TRBJ2-5, with 8 bases identical to TRBD2. Germline V gives CDR1 SGDLS, CDR2 YYNGEE. J was trimmed by 4 bases and V by 0 bases; bases with no gene match: 5. The CDR3 is 15 amino acids. CDR3 DNA sequence: TGTGCCAGCAGCGTAGGGGCGGGGGGTATAGAGACCCAGTACTTC. It codes for CASSVGAGGIETQYF.

The V and J genes are TRBV27 and TRBJ1-2; D gene ambiguous. V lost 4 bases and J lost 2, with 11 bases in between. CDR3 length equals 14 residues. Germline lookup yields CDR1 MNHEY and CDR2 SMNVEV (reference sequence). The CDR3 here is CASSSRQENYGYTF. The CDR3 region has the DNA TGTGCCAGCAGTTCGCGGCAGGAGAACTATGGCTACACCTTC.

This sequence joins TRBV7-2 and TRBJ1-6; D is unclear. From germline, CDR1 is SGHTA and CDR2 FQGNSA. Trimming took off 5 bases at V and 0 bases at J, with 11 bases between the two ends. The CDR3 spans 16 residues. This CDR3 is CASSPRGISYNSPLHF. In DNA, the CDR3 is TGTGCCAGCAGCCCCCGAGGGATCTCCTATAATTCACCCCTCCACTTT.

The V gene is TRBV12-3 or TRBV12-4, the J gene TRBJ1-1, with 9 bases lining up with TRBD1. J was trimmed by 0 bases and V by 11 bases; bases with no gene match: 4. The CDR3 runs 13 residues. CDR3 protein: CAGRQGVNTEAFF. The DNA of the CDR3 is TGTGCCGGAAGACAGGGGGTGAACACTGAAGCTTTCTTT.

This clone was recorded once. The CDR3: CASSQDLSQTREQYF. The CDR3 DNA sequence: TGCGCCAGCAGCCAAGATTTAAGCCAGACGCGCGAGCAGTACTTC. The chain is built from TRBV4-3 and TRBJ2-7; D unresolved. V was shortened by 0 bases and J by 6 bases, with 15 bases between the two germline ends. Looked up from germline, CDR1 is LGHNA and CDR2 is YSLEER. The CDR3 loop spans 15 amino acids.

J is TRBJ1-4 and V is TRBV12-5; D gene ambiguous. Germline assignment: CDR1 LGHNT and CDR2 FRNRAP. Trimming cost V 1 base and J 8 bases, with 14 bases left between them. CDR3 length equals 15 residues. CDR3 residues: CASGLGTPVDEKLFF. Here the CDR3 DNA reads TGTGCTAGTGGTTTGGGGACCCCCGTAGACGAAAAACTGTTTTTT.

The chain carries TRBV19 and TRBJ2-2; possible D gene TRBD2, 6 bases. Deletions cut 5 bases from V and 5 bases from J, with 12 bases between. CDR1 LNHDA and CDR2 SQIVND come from the germline V gene (reference sequence). This CDR3 spans 14 amino acids. CDR3 nucleotides: TGTGCCAGTAGTGCCTCGGGAGCAACCGGGGAGCTGTTTTTT. This gives the protein CASSASGATGELFF.

The V and J genes are TRBV7-9 and TRBJ1-5; D is undetermined. This CDR3 region has 15 residues. The V and J ends lost 2 bases and 0 bases respectively, with 8 bases between them. Germline CDR1 is SEHNR and CDR2 is FQNEAQ (reference sequence). DNA of the CDR3: TGTGCCAGCAGCTTAAGTGGGAATAGCAATCAGCCCCAGCATTTT. It translates to CASSLSGNSNQPQHF.

The chain has TRBV5-4 and TRBJ2-5; 9 nucleotides match TRBD2. The V gene's germline CDR1 is SGHNT and CDR2 YYREEE (reference sequence). The CDR3 contains 13 residues. V gave up 4 bases and J gave up 4 bases; unmatched junction bases: 2. The CDR3 DNA follows: TGTGCCAGCAGCCCGACTAGCGGAGAGACCCAGTACTTC. Encoded protein: CASSPTSGETQYF.

The chain combines TRBV6-5 with TRBJ2-1; 11 nucleotides align to TRBD2. V lost 5 bases to trimming and J lost 7 bases; unmatched junction nucleotides: 7. From germline, CDR1 is MNHEY and CDR2 SVGAGI. The CDR3 has 15 amino acids. The CDR3 DNA follows: TGTGCCAGCAGTCTAAAGGTAGCGGGGGGGAATGAGCAGTTCTTC. Protein sequence: CASSLKVAGGNEQFF.